A single sample gave rise to the 2 T cell receptor beta chains below, sequenced in a study of T cell repertoires in cytomegalovirus infection. Via MiXCR, TCRdb re-called the reads, giving one row per CDR3 protein. This table holds under 850,000 distinct CDR3 sequences, approximately 34% found once. The sequenced material came from PBMCs. The source is a human donor in good health (CMV status not recorded). Some clones in this sample may be carry-over from other donors' samples.

This clonotype occurred a few times. The rearrangement links TRBV2 to TRBJ1-5, with D uncertain. CDR3 size: 15 residues. V lost 7 bases and J 2 bases, leaving 15 bases between the germline ends. Germline loops: CDR1 SNHLY, CDR2 FYNNEI. CDR3 sequence: CASMQDWKGNQPQHF. The CDR3 region has the DNA TGTGCCAGCATGCAGGACTGGAAGGGCAATCAGCCCCAGCATTTT. The full variable domain, completed using reference TRBV2 and TRBJ1-5, is EPEVTQTPSHQVTQMGQEVILRCVPISNHLYFYWYRQILGQKVEFLVSFYNNEISEKSEIFDDQFSVERPDGSNFTLKIRSTKLEDSAMYFCASMQDWKGNQPQHFGDGTRLSIL.

The chain is built from TRBV6-2 or TRBV6-3 and TRBJ2-1; D possibly corresponds to TRBD2 (6 bases). The CDR3 totals 15 residues. V lost 6 bases to trimming and J lost 4 bases, with 16 bases between them. CDR1 is MNHEY and CDR2 is SVGEGT in the germline V gene. CDR3 region: CASSPHGGFYNEQFF. The CDR3 coding sequence is TGTGCCAGCAGCCCCCACGGAGGGTTTTACAATGAGCAGTTCTTC.